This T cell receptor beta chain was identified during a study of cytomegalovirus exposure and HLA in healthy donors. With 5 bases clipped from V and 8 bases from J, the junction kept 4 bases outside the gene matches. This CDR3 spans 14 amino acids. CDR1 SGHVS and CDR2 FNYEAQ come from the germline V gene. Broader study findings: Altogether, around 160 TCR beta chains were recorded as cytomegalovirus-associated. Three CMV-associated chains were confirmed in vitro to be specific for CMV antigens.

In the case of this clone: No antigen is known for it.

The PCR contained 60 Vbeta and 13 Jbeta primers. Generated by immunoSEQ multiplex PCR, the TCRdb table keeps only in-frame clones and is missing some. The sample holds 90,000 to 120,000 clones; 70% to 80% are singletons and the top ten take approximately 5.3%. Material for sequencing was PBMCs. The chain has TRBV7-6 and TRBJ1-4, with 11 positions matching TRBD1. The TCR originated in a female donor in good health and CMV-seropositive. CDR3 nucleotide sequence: TGTGCCAGCAGCCCCGGGACAGGGGGAGAAAAACTGTTTTTT. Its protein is CASSPGTGGEKLFF.